Listed below are T cell receptor beta chains from one sample, sequenced in a study of T cells after yellow fever vaccination. TCRdb reprocessed the 5' RACE reads with MiXCR, giving one entry per CDR3 protein. Of 100,000 to 150,000 distinct CDR3 sequences listed, 15% are singletons. Material: CD8+ T cells sorted from PBMCs, obtained 5 days after the yellow fever booster vaccination. All receptors come from a man aged 18 to 35 who received the YFV17D yellow fever vaccine. CDR3s include the opening cysteine and the closing phenylalanine or tryptophan. Fields, in order: CDR3 length, J gene, V gene, clone size, D gene, CDR3 protein, CDR3 DNA. D genes are given only for firm matches. Size tells how often a clone was seen (once, few, many) or the class of an expanded clone, and some rows leave it out.

>15|TRBJ2-1|TRBV19|.|TRBD2
CASSITGGGAHEQFF
TGTGCCAGTAGTATTACGGGCGGGGGGGCCCATGAGCAGTTCTTC
>15|TRBJ2-2|TRBV7-9|many|.
CASSFRGSDTGELFF
TGTGCCAGCAGCTTTCGGGGCTCGGACACCGGGGAGCTGTTTTTT
>16|TRBJ2-1|TRBV9|.|.
CASSPRSLSGYNEQFF
TGTGCCAGCAGCCCCCGCTCCTTGAGTGGATACAATGAGCAGTTCTTC
>15|TRBJ2-5|TRBV28|few|.
CASSLEGSPQETQYF
TGTGCCAGCAGTTTAGAGGGTAGTCCCCAAGAGACCCAGTACTTC
>14|TRBJ1-1|TRBV7-6|.|.
CASSPTVMNTEAFF
TGTGCCAGCAGCCCGACGGTCATGAACACTGAAGCTTTCTTT
>14|TRBJ2-7|TRBV29-1|few|.
CSVERRGASYEQYF
TGCAGCGTTGAGAGGAGGGGCGCGTCCTACGAGCAGTACTTC
>15|TRBJ2-7|TRBV7-9|few|.
CASSETGPSSYEQYF
TGTGCCAGCAGCGAGACAGGCCCGAGCTCCTACGAGCAGTACTTC
>18|TRBJ2-1|TRBV20-1|many|TRBD2
CSATKSGTSGGLYNEQFF
TGCAGTGCTACCAAATCAGGGACTAGCGGGGGTTTATACAATGAGCAGTTCTTC
>13|TRBJ1-3|TRBV6-5|.|.
CASSYDQGNTIYF
TGTGCCAGCAGTTACGATCAAGGAAACACCATATATTTT
>16|TRBJ2-5|TRBV29-1|.|TRBD2
CSVGGLLATYQETQYF
TGCAGCGTTGGGGGCTTACTAGCGACGTACCAAGAGACCCAGTACTTC
>13|TRBJ2-1|TRBV27|few|.
CASSLPMSHEQFF
TGTGCCAGCAGTTTACCTATGTCCCATGAGCAGTTCTTC
>15|TRBJ2-5|TRBV4-3|medium-sized|.
CASSQDVGLQETQYF
TGCGCCAGCAGCCAAGATGTGGGCCTCCAAGAGACCCAGTACTTC
>16|TRBJ1-2|TRBV6-4|.|.
CASSDSRNSLNYGYTF
TGTGCCAGCAGTGACTCAAGGAACAGCTTGAACTATGGCTACACCTTC
>16|TRBJ2-5|TRBV27|few|.
CASSLYAGASQETQYF
TGTGCCAGCAGTTTGTATGCGGGGGCCTCACAAGAGACCCAGTACTTC
>14|TRBJ2-6|TRBV12-3/TRBV12-4|many|.
CASSLALGANVLTF
TGTGCCAGCAGTTTGGCACTTGGGGCCAACGTCCTGACTTTC
>14|TRBJ2-2|TRBV2|.|.
CATRASGYTGELFF
TGTGCCACACGTGCCAGCGGATACACCGGGGAGCTGTTTTTT
>13|TRBJ2-1|TRBV6-6|.|TRBD2
CATAGLEYNEQFF
TGTGCCACCGCGGGACTAGAGTACAATGAGCAGTTCTTC
>15|TRBJ2-1|TRBV6-1|.|.
CASSEIRTVNNEQFF
TGTGCCAGCAGTGAAATCAGGACAGTAAACAATGAGCAGTTCTTC
>16|TRBJ2-3|TRBV10-3|.|TRBD2
CAISEITAGGTDTQYF
TGTGCCATCAGTGAAATCACAGCGGGAGGGACAGATACGCAGTATTTT
>16|TRBJ2-7|TRBV6-6|.|TRBD1
CASSYSVDRDLYEQYF
TGTGCCAGCAGTTACTCGGTCGACAGGGACCTCTACGAGCAGTACTTC
>16|TRBJ2-5|TRBV6-5|.|TRBD2
CASSPRLAGTAETQYF
TGTGCCAGCAGTCCTCGACTAGCGGGGACGGCAGAGACCCAGTACTTC
>16|TRBJ2-2|TRBV2|few|.
CASSAGAHANTGELFF
TGTGCCAGCAGTGCAGGGGCGCATGCGAACACCGGGGAGCTGTTTTTT
>16|TRBJ1-1|TRBV7-9|.|TRBD1
CASSGGQGRVNTEAFF
TGTGCCAGCAGCGGAGGACAGGGGAGGGTTAACACTGAAGCTTTCTTT
>12|TRBJ1-4|TRBV29-1|.|.
CVVRELNEKLFF
TGCGTCGTTCGGGAGCTTAATGAAAAACTGTTTTTT
>13|TRBJ1-2|TRBV10-3|.|.
CAITGDTDYGYTF
TGTGCCATCACCGGAGACACCGACTATGGCTACACCTTC
>16|TRBJ1-1|TRBV6-5|.|.
CASSSPTGPMNTEAFF
TGTGCCAGCAGTTCCCCCACAGGACCAATGAACACTGAAGCTTTCTTT
>14|TRBJ2-3|TRBV7-9|few|TRBD2
CASSAGGHTDTQYF
TGTGCCAGCAGCGCGGGGGGGCATACAGATACGCAGTATTTT
>17|TRBJ1-4|TRBV2|few|TRBD1
CASSVGTTGEWDEKLFF
TGTGCCAGCAGTGTTGGTACAACAGGGGAGTGGGATGAAAAACTGTTTTTT
>16|TRBJ2-1|TRBV2|.|.
CASSETGVGNNNEQFF
TGTGCCAGCAGTGAAACCGGCGTTGGGAACAACAATGAGCAGTTCTTC
>15|TRBJ2-1|TRBV6-4|few|TRBD1
CASRPGTGDYNEQFF
TGTGCCAGCCGACCTGGGACAGGGGATTACAATGAGCAGTTCTTC
>14|TRBJ1-2|TRBV20-1|few|.
CSASGGENNYGYTF
TGCAGTGCTAGTGGGGGGGAAAACAACTATGGCTACACCTTC
>14|TRBJ1-1|TRBV7-3|.|.
CASSLEGSGTEAFF
TGTGCCAGCAGCTTAGAGGGGTCCGGCACTGAAGCTTTCTTT
>18|TRBJ2-5|TRBV5-1|.|TRBD2
CASSFRLAGAVIEETQYF
TGCGCCAGCAGCTTCAGACTAGCGGGGGCCGTGATTGAAGAGACCCAGTACTTC
>15|TRBJ2-2|TRBV4-1|few|TRBD1
CASSRNDRGPGELFF
TGCGCCAGCAGCCGCAATGACAGGGGTCCCGGGGAGCTGTTTTTT
>13|TRBJ1-1|TRBV7-2|.|.
CASSPVTNTEAFF
TGTGCCAGCAGCCCCGTAACGAACACTGAAGCTTTCTTT
>14|TRBJ2-7|TRBV6-2/TRBV6-3|.|.
CASSYRTGPYEQYF
TGTGCCAGCAGTTACCGGACTGGCCCCTACGAGCAGTACTTC
>12|TRBJ1-3|TRBV20-1|.|.
CSARDGRNTIYF
TGCAGTGCTAGAGATGGCAGGAACACCATATATTTT
>16|TRBJ2-7|TRBV7-8|few|.
CASSLRAGQFTYEQYF
TGTGCCAGCAGCTTAAGGGCGGGACAGTTCACCTACGAGCAGTACTTC
>15|TRBJ2-1|TRBV15|.|.
CATSLGQEDYNEQFF
TGTGCCACCAGTCTAGGGCAGGAGGACTACAATGAGCAGTTCTTC
>10|TRBJ2-1|TRBV6-5|few|.
CASGVNEQFF
TGTGCCAGCGGGGTGAATGAGCAGTTCTTC
>15|TRBJ2-1|TRBV3-1|.|TRBD2
CASSQGERGVNEQFF
TGTGCCAGCAGCCAAGGGGAGCGGGGCGTTAATGAGCAGTTCTTC
>16|TRBJ2-1|TRBV28|many|.
CASSGRGADLNNEQFF
TGTGCCAGCAGTGGGAGGGGGGCCGATTTGAACAATGAGCAGTTCTTC
>16|TRBJ2-3|TRBV9|few|TRBD2
CASSVLGLGMADTQYF
TGTGCCAGCAGCGTATTGGGACTAGGTATGGCAGATACGCAGTATTTT
>16|TRBJ1-6|TRBV4-1|few|TRBD1
CASSQVSTGSGSPLHF
TGCGCCAGCAGCCAAGTTTCGACAGGGAGCGGTTCACCCCTCCACTTT
>13|TRBJ2-1|TRBV6-2/TRBV6-3|few|.
CASSYWAEGEQFF
TGTGCCAGCAGTTACTGGGCGGAAGGTGAGCAGTTCTTC
>14|TRBJ1-4|TRBV4-3|.|.
CASSLVGTNEKLFF
TGCGCCAGCAGCCTTGTTGGCACTAATGAAAAACTGTTTTTT
>15|TRBJ1-3|TRBV25-1|many|TRBD1
CASSGRDRAGNTIYF
TGTGCCAGCAGTGGCCGGGACAGGGCTGGAAACACCATATATTTT
>13|TRBJ2-1|TRBV4-1|.|TRBD2
CASSPVAGNEQFF
TGCGCCAGCAGCCCCGTAGCGGGCAATGAGCAGTTCTTC
>18|TRBJ2-5|TRBV3-1|.|.
CASSQEAPQGGARETQYF
TGTGCCAGCAGCCAAGAGGCCCCGCAGGGCGGGGCGCGCGAGACCCAGTACTTC